This T cell receptor (beta chain) stems from a study of vaccination effects on CD4 cells after COVID-19. About this clone itself: Its specificity is unknown. Other nucleotide sequences from this sample produce the same CDR3.

Method: immunoSEQ multiplex PCR; TCRdb's copy keeps in-frame clones and lacks some. This sample has 20,000 to 25,000 clones; approximately 73% occur once, and the top ten carry roughly 10%. Antigen-specific CD4+ T cells were expanded with viral peptide pools in the ViraFEST assay before sequencing. Cells that had been cultured for roughly 9 days were the source of isolated CD4+ T cells. Study findings and constraints: A shortage of convalescent patients and an absence of early post-infection timepoints characterized the study.

This CDR3 is 13 amino acids long. V gave up 5 bases and J gave up 5 bases, with 10 bases separating them. Per the germline V gene, CDR1 is WNHNN and CDR2 is SYGVQD (reference sequence). The sequence came from a human donor who received a COVID-19 vaccine. This rearrangement joins TRBV10-1 to TRBJ2-1; D perhaps matches TRBD1 (6 bases). The material was CD4+ T cells from PBMCs cultured with HCoV-229E spike peptides, obtained before COVID-19 vaccination. The CDR3 DNA reads TGCGCCAGCAGTAGCGGACAGAACAATGAGCAGTTCTTC. Translated, it gives CASSSGQNNEQFF.